This TCR beta chain derives from a study of regulatory T cells in long-lasting Graves disease (dated by TCRdb to the early 2020s). Regarding the complete study: Persistent Graves' disease was defined as persistently positive TSH receptor autoantibodies together with antithyroid drug treatment for over 5 years. Persistent Graves' disease patients were compared with newly diagnosed Graves' disease patients by peripheral blood TCR sequencing and RNA sequencing. The study was registered as a clinical trial and conducted in China. On average, persistent Graves' disease patients in the clinical cohort had been on antithyroid drugs for about 10 years. A total of around 33 samples underwent TCR sequencing, from about 13 patients with persistent Graves' disease and some 20 patients with newly diagnosed Graves' disease.

To note about this clonotype: The antigen this receptor binds is unknown. No much larger clone exists at a distance of one base, and base qualities are not known.

Receptor libraries were prepared by multiplex PCR. Reads for this sample came from an Illumina HiSeq 4000. To build TCR beta libraries, CDR3 regions were amplified by Arm-PCR using iRepertoire HTBI primers. Gel purification was performed on PCR products prior to sequencing. The authors processed their data as follows. A total of 62 TRBV and 14 TRBJ segments were identified across samples and were used for gene usage analysis of CDR3 amino acid clonotypes. COPE and FqMerger were used to merge filtered high-quality paired reads into contigs. BLAST was used to align contigs to IMGT TRBV, TRBD and TRBJ reference genes, with CDR3 defined following IMGT. Clonotypes above 0.1% frequency were classified as highly expanded clones. Shannon entropy served as the measure of repertoire diversity, while the Gini coefficient captured V-J evenness. Clonotypes shared by more than one individual were considered public. TCRdb took the public reads, trimmed them with fastp at Q25, ran MiXCR for clone calling and kept in-frame beta chains. Each entry merges the rows of one CDR3 protein and shows their most common DNA and genes. The V and J calls were not made by the authors but by TCRdb's processing. The sample data list about 400,000 distinct CDR3 sequences, and around 21% of these were observed just once. The ten top clones hold more than 20% of the sample.

Broad study findings and their caveats: Peripheral blood alone was examined, since thyroid tissue, which constituted the primary lesion, could not be accessed. TRBV28, TRBJ1-2 and TRBJ2-5 were preferentially used in persistent disease, while TRBV20-1 and TRBJ2-1 were favored in newly diagnosed disease. The authors acknowledged the small sample size as a limitation that may reduce accuracy. Sequencing and analysis were restricted to the TCR beta chain. Compared with newly diagnosed patients, persistent Graves' disease patients had lower TCR Shannon entropy and fewer highly expanded clones, which suggests clonal expansion. More public clonotypes were shared among persistent patients (2,741) than among newly diagnosed patients (roughly 1,000).

Sample time point, as interpreted from the label and publication: persistent/refractory GD, antithyroid drugs over 5 years with positive TRAb. For both TCR sequencing and RNA sequencing, RNA was extracted from PBMCs using TRIzol. Graves' disease was diagnosed according to American Thyroid Association guidelines. Recruitment of patients was carried out at an endocrinology department in Xi'an, China. Each patient gave 9 to 10 milliliters of peripheral blood, collected in an EDTA anticoagulant tube. Ficoll Paque Plus density gradient separation was used to isolate PBMCs, and no further T cell sorting was done. An Agilent 2100 Bioanalyzer and agarose gel were used to check RNA quality, while a NanoDrop 2000 measured RNA concentration. CDR3 length: 13 amino acids, cysteine to phenylalanine. Only the CDR3 portion is preserved as DNA: 39 bases, with reading frame beginning at the first base. Taken from the germline V gene, the CDR1 and CDR2 loops are SQVTM and ANQGSEA. V and J are truncated by 6 bases and 4 bases respectively, leaving an intervening sequence of 15 bases.

This clonotype was obtained from a female donor with Graves disease. The source was peripheral blood mononuclear cells (PBMCs), collected when the disease was refractory, from a patient treated with antithyroid drugs. Recombination connected TRBV29-1 to TRBJ2-5, and TRBD1 may be the D gene, going by 6 matching bases. The DNA sequence is as follows: TGCAGCGTGGCTACAGGGAACCGAGAGACCCAGTACTTC. Its protein is CSVATGNRETQYF.